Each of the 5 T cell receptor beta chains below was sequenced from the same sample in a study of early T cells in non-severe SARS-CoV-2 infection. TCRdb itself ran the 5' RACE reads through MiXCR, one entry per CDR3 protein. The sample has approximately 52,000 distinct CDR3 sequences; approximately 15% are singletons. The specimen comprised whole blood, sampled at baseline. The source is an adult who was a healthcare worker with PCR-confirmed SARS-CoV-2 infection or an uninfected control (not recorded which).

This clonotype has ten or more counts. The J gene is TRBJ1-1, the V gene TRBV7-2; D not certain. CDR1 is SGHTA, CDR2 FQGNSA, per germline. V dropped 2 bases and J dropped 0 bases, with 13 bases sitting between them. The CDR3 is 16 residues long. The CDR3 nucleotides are TGTGCCAGCAGCTTATGGGCTCCTGGGATGAACACTGAAGCTTTCTTT. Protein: CASSLWAPGMNTEAFF.

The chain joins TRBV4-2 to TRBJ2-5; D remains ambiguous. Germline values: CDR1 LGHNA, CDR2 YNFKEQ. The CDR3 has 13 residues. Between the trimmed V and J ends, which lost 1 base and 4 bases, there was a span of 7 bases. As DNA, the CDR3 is TGTGCCAGCAGCCAAGGCTGGGGAGAGACCCAGTACTTC. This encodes CASSQGWGETQYF.

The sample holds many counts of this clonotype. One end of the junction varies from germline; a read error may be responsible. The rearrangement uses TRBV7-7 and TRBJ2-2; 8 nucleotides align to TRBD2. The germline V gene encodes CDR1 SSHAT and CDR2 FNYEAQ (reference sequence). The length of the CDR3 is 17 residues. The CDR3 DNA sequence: TGTGCTAGCAGCTGGGGGAGCGGGGGCGCTTCGAAAGGGGAGCTGTTTTTT. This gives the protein CASSWGSGGASKGELFF. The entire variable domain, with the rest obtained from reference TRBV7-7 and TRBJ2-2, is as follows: GAGVSQSPRYKVTKRGQDVTLRCDPISSHATLYWYQQALGQGPEFLTYFNYEAQPDKSGLPSDRFSAERPEGSISTLTIQRTEQRDSAMYRCASSWGSGGASKGELFFGEGSRLTVL.

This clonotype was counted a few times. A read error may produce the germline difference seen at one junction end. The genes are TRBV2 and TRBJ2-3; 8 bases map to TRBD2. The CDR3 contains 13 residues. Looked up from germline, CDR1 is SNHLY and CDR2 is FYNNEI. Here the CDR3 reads CASSEAGASTQYF. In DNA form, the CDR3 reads TGTGCCAGCAGCGAAGCGGGGGCGAGTACGCAGTATTTT. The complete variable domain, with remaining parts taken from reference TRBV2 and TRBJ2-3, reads EPEVTQTPSHQVTQMGQEVILRCVPISNHLYFYWYRQILGQKVEFLVSFYNNEISEKSEIFDDQFSVERPDGSNFTLKIRSTKLEDSAMYFCASSEAGASTQYFGPGTRLTVL.

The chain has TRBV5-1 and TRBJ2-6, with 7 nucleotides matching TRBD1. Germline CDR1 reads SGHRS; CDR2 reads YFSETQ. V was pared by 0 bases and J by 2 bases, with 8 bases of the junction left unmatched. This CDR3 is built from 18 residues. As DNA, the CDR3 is TGCGCCAGCAGCTTGGCCTTCGGGCAGGGGGCTGGGGCCAACGTCCTGACTTTC. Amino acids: CASSLAFGQGAGANVLTF. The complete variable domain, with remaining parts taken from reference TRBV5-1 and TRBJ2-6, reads KAGVTQTPRYLIKTRGQQVTLSCSPISGHRSVSWYQQTPGQGLQFLFEYFSETQRNKGNFPGRFSGRQFSNSRSEMNVSTLELGDSALYLCASSLAFGQGAGANVLTFGAGSRLTVL.